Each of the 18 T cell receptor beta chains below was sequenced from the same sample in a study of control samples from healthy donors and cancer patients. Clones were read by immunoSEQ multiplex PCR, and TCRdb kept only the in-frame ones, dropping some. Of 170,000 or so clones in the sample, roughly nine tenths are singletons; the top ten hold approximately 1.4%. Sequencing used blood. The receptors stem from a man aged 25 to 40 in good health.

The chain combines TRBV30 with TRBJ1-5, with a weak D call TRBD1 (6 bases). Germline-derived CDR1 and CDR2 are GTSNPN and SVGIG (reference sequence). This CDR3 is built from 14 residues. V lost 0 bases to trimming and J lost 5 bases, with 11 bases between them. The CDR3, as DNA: TGTGCCTGGAGTGTCTCGACAGGCTATCAGCCCCAGCATTTT. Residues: CAWSVSTGYQPQHF. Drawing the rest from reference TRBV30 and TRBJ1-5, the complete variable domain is SQTIHQWPATLVQPVGSPLSLECTVEGTSNPNLYWYRQAAGRGLQLLFYSVGIGQISSEVPQNLSASRPQDRQFILSSKKLLLSDSGFYLCAWSVSTGYQPQHFGDGTRLSIL.

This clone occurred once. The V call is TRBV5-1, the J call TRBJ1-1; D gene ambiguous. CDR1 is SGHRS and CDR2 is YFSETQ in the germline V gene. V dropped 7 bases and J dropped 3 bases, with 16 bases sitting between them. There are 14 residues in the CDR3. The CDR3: CASGRQFPDTEAFF. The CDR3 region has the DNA TGCGCCAGCGGTCGGCAGTTCCCGGACACTGAAGCTTTCTTT.

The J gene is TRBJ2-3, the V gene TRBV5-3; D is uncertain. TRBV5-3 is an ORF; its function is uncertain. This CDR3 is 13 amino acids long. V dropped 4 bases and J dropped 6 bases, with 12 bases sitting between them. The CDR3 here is CARSPTHLDTQYF. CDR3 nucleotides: TGTGCCAGAAGCCCTACCCACTTGGATACGCAGTATTTT.

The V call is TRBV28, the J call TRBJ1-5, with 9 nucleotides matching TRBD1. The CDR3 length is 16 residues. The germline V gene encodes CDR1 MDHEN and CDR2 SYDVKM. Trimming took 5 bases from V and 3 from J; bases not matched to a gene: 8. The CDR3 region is CASSNTGGGVNQPQHF. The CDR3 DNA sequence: TGTGCCAGCAGTAATACAGGGGGCGGCGTCAATCAGCCCCAGCATTTT.

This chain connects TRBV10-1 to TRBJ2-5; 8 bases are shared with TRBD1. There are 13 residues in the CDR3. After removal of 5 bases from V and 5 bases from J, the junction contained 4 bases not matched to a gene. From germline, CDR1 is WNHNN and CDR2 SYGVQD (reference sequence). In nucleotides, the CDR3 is TGCGCCAGCAGTCGGGACAGGCGTGAGACCCAGTACTTC. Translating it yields CASSRDRRETQYF.

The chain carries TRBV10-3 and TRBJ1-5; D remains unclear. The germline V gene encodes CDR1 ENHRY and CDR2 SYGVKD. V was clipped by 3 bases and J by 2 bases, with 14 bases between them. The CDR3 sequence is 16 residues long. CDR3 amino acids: CAISDGFSAGNQPQHF. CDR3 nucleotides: TGTGCCATCAGTGATGGATTCTCGGCGGGCAATCAGCCCCAGCATTTT.

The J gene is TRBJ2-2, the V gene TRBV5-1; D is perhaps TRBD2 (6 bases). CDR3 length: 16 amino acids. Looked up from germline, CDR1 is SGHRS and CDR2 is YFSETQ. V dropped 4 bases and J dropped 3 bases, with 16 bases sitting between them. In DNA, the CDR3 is TGCGCCAGCAGCACCGGGACTCGAGCCCACACCGGGGAGCTGTTTTTT. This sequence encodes CASSTGTRAHTGELFF.

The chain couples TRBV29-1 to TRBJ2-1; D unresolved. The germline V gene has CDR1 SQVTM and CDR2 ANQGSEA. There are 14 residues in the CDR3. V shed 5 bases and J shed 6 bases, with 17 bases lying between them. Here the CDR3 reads CSVFSLLNPNEQFF. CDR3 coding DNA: TGCAGCGTTTTCTCTTTGCTGAACCCCAATGAGCAGTTCTTC.

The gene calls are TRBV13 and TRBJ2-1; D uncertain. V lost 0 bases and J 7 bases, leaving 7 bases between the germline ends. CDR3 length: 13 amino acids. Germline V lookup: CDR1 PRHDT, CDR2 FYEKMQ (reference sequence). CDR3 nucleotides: TGTGCCAGCAGCTTAGGCCGATTAAATGAGCAGTTCTTC. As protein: CASSLGRLNEQFF.

DNA for the CDR3: TGTGCCATCAGTGACAGGGGGCAGTCCCAGCATTTT. Translated: CAISDRGQSQHF. V gene TRBV10-3 combines with J gene TRBJ1-5; 8 nucleotides match TRBD1. The CDR3 has 12 residues. Germline values: CDR1 ENHRY, CDR2 SYGVKD. V gave up 3 bases and J gave up 11 bases; unmatched junction bases: 3.

CDR3 residues: CASSVAGGQPNTGELFF. The CDR3 DNA is TGTGCCAGCAGCGTAGCGGGTGGGCAGCCTAACACCGGGGAGCTGTTTTTT. The rearrangement joins TRBV9 to TRBJ2-2; no definite D call. The CDR3 length is 17 residues. Deletions cut 0 bases from V and 2 bases from J, with 14 bases between. Germline CDR1 and CDR2: SGDLS and YYNGEE.

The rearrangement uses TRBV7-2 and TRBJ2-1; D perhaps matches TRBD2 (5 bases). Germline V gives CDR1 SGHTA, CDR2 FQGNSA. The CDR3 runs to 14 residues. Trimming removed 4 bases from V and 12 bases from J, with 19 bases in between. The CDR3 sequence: CASSSRDQSGWQFF. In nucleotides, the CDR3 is TGTGCCAGCAGCTCCCGAGACCAAAGCGGTTGGCAGTTCTTC.

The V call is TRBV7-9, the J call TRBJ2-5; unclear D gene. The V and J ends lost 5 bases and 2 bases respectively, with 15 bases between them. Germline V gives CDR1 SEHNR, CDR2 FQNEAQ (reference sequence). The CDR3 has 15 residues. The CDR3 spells CASSRYGQIQETQYF. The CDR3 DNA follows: TGTGCCAGCAGCCGATATGGGCAGATTCAAGAGACCCAGTACTTC. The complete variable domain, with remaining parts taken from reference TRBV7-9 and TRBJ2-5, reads DTGVSQNPRHKITKRGQNVTFRCDPISEHNRLYWYRQTLGQGPEFLTYFQNEAQLEKSRLLSDRFSAERPKGSFSTLEIQRTEQGDSAMYLCASSRYGQIQETQYFGPGTRLLVL.

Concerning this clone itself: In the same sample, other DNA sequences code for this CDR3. The CDR3 sequence: CSARVVDGYTF. CDR3 DNA: TGCAGTGCTAGAGTTGTTGATGGCTACACCTTC. V is TRBV20-1 and J is TRBJ1-2; D not certain. There are 11 residues in the CDR3. Germline values: CDR1 DFQATT, CDR2 SNEGSKA (reference sequence). V lost 1 base and J lost 6, with 6 bases in between.

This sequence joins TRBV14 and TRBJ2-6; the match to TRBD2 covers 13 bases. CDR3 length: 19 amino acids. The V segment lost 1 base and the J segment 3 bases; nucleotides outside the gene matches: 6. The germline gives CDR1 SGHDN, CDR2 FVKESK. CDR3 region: CASSQVGLAGVGGANVLTF. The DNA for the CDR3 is TGTGCCAGCAGCCAAGTAGGACTAGCGGGAGTAGGTGGGGCCAACGTCCTGACTTTC.

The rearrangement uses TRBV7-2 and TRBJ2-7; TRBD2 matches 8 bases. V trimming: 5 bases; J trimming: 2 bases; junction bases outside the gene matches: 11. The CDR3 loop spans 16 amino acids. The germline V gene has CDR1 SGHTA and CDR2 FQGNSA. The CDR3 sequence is CASSPGGAAKTYEQYF. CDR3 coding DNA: TGTGCCAGCAGCCCGGGGGGGGCAGCCAAGACCTACGAGCAGTACTTC.

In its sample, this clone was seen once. CDR3 DNA sequence: TGCGCCAGCAGCCTTAGCGGAAACTACAATGAGCAGTTCTTC. This gives the protein CASSLSGNYNEQFF. V is TRBV5-1 and J is TRBJ2-1; the D gene is possibly TRBD2 (6 bases). The CDR3 spans 14 residues. Trimming took off 4 bases at V and 3 bases at J, with 11 bases between the two ends. Germline V lookup: CDR1 SGHRS, CDR2 YFSETQ.

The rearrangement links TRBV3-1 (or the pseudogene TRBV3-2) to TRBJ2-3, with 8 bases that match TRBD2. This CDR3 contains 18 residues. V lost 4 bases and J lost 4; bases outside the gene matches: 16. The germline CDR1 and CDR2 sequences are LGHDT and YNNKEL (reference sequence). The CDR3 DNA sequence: TGTGCCAGCAGCCTCAAGAAGTACGGGACTAGATGCGCAGATACGCAGTATTTT. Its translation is CASSLKKYGTRCADTQYF.